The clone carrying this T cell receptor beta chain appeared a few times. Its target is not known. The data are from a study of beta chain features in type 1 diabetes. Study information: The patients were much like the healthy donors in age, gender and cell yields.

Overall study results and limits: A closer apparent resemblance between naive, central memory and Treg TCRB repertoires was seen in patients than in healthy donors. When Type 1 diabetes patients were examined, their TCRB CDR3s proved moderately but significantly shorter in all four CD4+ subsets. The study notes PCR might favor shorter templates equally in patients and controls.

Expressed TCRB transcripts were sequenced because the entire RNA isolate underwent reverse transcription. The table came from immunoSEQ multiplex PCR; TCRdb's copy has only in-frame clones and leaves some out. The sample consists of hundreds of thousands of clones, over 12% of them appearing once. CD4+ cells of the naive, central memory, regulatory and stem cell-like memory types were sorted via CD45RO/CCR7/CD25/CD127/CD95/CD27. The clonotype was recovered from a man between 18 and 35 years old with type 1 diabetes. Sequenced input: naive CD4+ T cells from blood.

CDR3 loop: CASSQDLGQSTDTQYF. The DNA for the CDR3 is TGTGCCAGCAGCCAAGATCTCGGGCAGAGCACAGATACGCAGTATTTT. This sequence joins TRBV4-2 and TRBJ2-3; D not certain. With 0 bases removed from V and 0 bases from J, the gap between germline ends came to 10 bases. CDR3 length: 16 residues. Germline CDR1 reads LGHNA; CDR2 reads YNFKEQ.